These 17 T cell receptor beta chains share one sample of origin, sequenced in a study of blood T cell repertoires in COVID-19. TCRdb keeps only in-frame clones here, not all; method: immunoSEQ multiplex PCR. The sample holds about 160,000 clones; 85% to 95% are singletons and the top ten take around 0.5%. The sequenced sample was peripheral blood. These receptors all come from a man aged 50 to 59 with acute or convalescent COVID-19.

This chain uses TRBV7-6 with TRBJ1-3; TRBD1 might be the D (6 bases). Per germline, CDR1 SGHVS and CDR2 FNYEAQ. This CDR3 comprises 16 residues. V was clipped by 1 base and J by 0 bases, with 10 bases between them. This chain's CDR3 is CASSLGTELSGNTIYF. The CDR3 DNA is TGTGCCAGCAGCTTAGGGACAGAACTCTCTGGAAACACCATATATTTT.

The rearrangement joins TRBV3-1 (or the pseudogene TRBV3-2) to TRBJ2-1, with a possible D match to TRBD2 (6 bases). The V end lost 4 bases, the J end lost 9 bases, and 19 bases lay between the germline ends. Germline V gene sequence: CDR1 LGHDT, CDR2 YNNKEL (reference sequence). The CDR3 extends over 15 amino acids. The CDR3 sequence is CASSPTGGLGLEQFF. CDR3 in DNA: TGTGCCAGCAGCCCAACCGGGGGTCTGGGCCTTGAGCAGTTCTTC.

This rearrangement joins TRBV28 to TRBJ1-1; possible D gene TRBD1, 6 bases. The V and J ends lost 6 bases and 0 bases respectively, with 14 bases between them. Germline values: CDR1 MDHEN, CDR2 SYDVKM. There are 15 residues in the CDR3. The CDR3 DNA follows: TGTGCCAGCAGACCTCCGCCAGGGGTGAACACTGAAGCTTTCTTT. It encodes CASRPPPGVNTEAFF.

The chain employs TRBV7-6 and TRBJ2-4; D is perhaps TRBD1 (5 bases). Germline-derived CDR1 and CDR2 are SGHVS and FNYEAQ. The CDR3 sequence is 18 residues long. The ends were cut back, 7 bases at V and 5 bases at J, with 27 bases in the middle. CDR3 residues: CASTPEPPHRNFQNIQYF. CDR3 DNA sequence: TGTGCCAGCACCCCAGAGCCACCCCACAGGAACTTCCAAAACATTCAGTACTTC.

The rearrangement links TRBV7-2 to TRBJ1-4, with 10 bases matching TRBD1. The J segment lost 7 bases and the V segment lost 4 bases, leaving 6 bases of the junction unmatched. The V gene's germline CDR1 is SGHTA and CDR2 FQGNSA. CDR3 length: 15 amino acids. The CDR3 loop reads CASSSEGQGVEKLFF. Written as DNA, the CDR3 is TGTGCCAGCAGCTCAGAAGGACAGGGGGTTGAAAAACTGTTTTTT.

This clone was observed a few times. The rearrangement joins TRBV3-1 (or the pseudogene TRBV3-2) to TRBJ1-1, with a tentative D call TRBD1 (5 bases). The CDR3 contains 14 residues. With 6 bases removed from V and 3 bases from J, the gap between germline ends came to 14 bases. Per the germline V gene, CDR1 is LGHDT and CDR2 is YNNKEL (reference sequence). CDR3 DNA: TGTGCCAGCAGTGGACGGGACTGGGACACTGAAGCTTTCTTT. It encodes CASSGRDWDTEAFF.

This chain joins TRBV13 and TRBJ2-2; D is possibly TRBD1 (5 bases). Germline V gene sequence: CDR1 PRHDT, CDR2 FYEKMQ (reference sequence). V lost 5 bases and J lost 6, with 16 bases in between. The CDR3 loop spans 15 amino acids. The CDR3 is CASSPSGRVSGELFF. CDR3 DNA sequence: TGTGCCAGCAGCCCATCTGGCAGGGTTTCCGGGGAGCTGTTTTTT.

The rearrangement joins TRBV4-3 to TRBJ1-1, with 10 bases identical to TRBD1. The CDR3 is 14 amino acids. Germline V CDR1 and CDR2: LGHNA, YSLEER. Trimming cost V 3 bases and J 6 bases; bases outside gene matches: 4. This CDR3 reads CASSQGQGTSEAFF. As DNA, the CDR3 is TGCGCCAGCAGCCAGGGACAGGGGACATCTGAAGCTTTCTTT.

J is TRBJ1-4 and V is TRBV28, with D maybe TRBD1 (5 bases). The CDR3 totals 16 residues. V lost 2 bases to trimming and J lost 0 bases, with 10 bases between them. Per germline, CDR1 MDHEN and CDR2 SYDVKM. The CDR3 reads CASSLISQATNEKLFF. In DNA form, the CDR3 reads TGTGCCAGCAGTTTAATCTCACAGGCAACTAATGAAAAACTGTTTTTT.

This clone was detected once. In nucleotides, the CDR3 is TGCGCCAGCAGCCAAGAACAGGGGACCACCGGGGAGCTGTTTTTT. This gives the protein CASSQEQGTTGELFF. The gene calls are TRBV4-1 and TRBJ2-2; 7 bases line up with TRBD1. V lost 0 bases, J lost 4 bases, and 2 bases stayed unmatched. This CDR3 is 15 amino acids long. Germline V CDR1 and CDR2: MGHRA, YSYEKL.

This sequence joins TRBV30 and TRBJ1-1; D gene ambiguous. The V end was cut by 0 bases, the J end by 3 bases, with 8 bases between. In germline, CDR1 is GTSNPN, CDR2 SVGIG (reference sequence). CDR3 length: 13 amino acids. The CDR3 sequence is CAWSVTEDTEAFF. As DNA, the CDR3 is TGTGCCTGGAGTGTAACGGAGGACACTGAAGCTTTCTTT.

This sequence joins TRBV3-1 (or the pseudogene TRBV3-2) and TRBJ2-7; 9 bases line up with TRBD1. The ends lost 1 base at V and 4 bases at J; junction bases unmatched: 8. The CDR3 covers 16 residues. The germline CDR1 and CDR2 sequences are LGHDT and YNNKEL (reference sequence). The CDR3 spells CASSQGTGTGRYEQYF. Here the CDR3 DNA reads TGTGCCAGCAGCCAAGGTACCGGGACAGGGAGGTACGAGCAGTACTTC.

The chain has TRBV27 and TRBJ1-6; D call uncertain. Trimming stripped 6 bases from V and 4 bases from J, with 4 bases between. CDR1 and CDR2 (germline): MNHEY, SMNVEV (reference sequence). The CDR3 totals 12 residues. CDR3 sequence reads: CASSQYNSPLHF. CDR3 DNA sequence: TGTGCCAGCAGCCAATATAATTCACCCCTCCACTTT.

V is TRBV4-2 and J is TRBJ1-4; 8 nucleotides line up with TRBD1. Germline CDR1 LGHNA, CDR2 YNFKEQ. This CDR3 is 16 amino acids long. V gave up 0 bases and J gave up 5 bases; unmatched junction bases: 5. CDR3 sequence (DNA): TGTGCCAGCAGCCAAGATGGGGGACAGGTGAATGAAAAACTGTTTTTT. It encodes CASSQDGGQVNEKLFF.

CDR3 region: CAIRDSTEYGYTF. The CDR3 nucleotides are TGTGCCATACGGGACAGCACCGAATATGGCTACACCTTC. J is TRBJ1-2 and V is TRBV6-5, with 7 positions matching TRBD1. The CDR3 has 13 residues. Germline CDR1 reads MNHEY; CDR2 reads SVGAGI. V shed 10 bases and J 5 bases; nucleotides not matched to a gene: 10.

The CDR3 DNA sequence: TGTGCCAGCAGTGAGGCGGACAGTTATAATTCACCCCTCCACTTT. Protein: CASSEADSYNSPLHF. The genes are TRBV2 and TRBJ1-6; D may be TRBD1 (6 bases). The CDR3 is 15 residues long. The germline gives CDR1 SNHLY, CDR2 FYNNEI. V lost 3 bases and J 4 bases, leaving 10 bases between the germline ends. The full variable domain, completed using reference TRBV2 and TRBJ1-6, is EPEVTQTPSHQVTQMGQEVILRCVPISNHLYFYWYRQILGQKVEFLVSFYNNEISEKSEIFDDQFSVERPDGSNFTLKIRSTKLEDSAMYFCASSEADSYNSPLHFGNGTRLTVT.

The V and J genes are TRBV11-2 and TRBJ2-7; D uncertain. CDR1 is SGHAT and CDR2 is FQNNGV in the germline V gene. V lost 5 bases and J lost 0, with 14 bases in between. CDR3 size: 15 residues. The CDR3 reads CASSPGPATSYEQYV. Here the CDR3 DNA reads TGTGCCAGCAGCCCGGGTCCGGCTACCTCCTACGAGCAGTACGTC.